Each of the 7 T cell receptor beta chains below was sequenced from the same sample in a study of naive and memory T cell subsets. An oligonucleotide containing a UMI was ligated to the 3' end of TCR cDNA. Amplification of ligated cDNA took four PCR rounds with SP2 and nested alpha and beta constant primers. TCRdb ran MiXCR on the 5' RACE reads and lists one entry per CDR3 protein. This table holds roughly 30,000 distinct CDR3 sequences, roughly a sixth found once. Receptors were obtained from a female donor in good health.

By sample share, this clonotype is medium-sized. The J gene is TRBJ1-2, the V gene TRBV7-2; 7 positions agree with TRBD1. The CDR3 is made up of 15 amino acids. Germline V gene sequence: CDR1 SGHTA, CDR2 FQGNSA. Losses at the gene ends were 5 bases for V and 8 bases for J; bases not matched to a gene: 14. The CDR3 coding sequence is TGTGCCAGCAGCACCGAAGGGGGCGCCCCCCGAGGCTACACCTTC. Amino acid sequence: CASSTEGGAPRGYTF. Looking up the rest from reference TRBV7-2 and TRBJ1-2 gives the full variable domain: GAGVSQSPSNKVTEKGKDVELRCDPISGHTALYWYRQSLGQGLEFLIYFQGNSAPDKSGLPSDRFSAERTGGSVSTLTIQRTQQEDSAVYLCASSTEGGAPRGYTFGSGTRLTVV.

This clonotype turned up a few times. The rearrangement joins TRBV7-9 to TRBJ1-1; the D gene is possibly TRBD1 (6 bases). Germline CDR1 and CDR2: SEHNR and FQNEAQ (reference sequence). The CDR3 totals 13 residues. The ends were cut back, 3 bases at V and 8 bases at J, with 13 bases in the middle. CDR3 in DNA: TGTGCCAGCAGCTTGGTTTGGGGGACAGAAGCTTTCTTT. It specifies CASSLVWGTEAFF.

V usage is TRBV6-5 and J usage is TRBJ2-1; 9 bases align to TRBD2. The CDR3 length is 14 residues. J lost 7 bases, V lost 7 bases, and 8 bases had no gene match. Germline assignment: CDR1 MNHEY and CDR2 SVGAGI. CDR3 bases: TGTGCCAGCATGGGACGTAGCGGGGGAAATGAGCAGTTCTTC. Translating it yields CASMGRSGGNEQFF.

This clonotype was observed at least ten times. This chain uses TRBV29-1 with TRBJ2-1; the match to TRBD1 covers 8 bases. The CDR3 consists of 11 residues. The ends lost 6 bases at V and 9 bases at J; junction bases unmatched: 4. From germline, CDR1 is SQVTM and CDR2 ANQGSEA. CDR3 amino acids: CSVDRVTEQFF. The CDR3 DNA follows: TGCAGCGTGGACAGGGTGACTGAGCAGTTCTTC.

As to this clonotype: A clone one base away is much larger, so this may be a read error. The chain is built from TRBV6-5 and TRBJ1-2; TRBD1 matches at 9 bases. The CDR3 contains 13 residues. Germline CDR1 and CDR2: MNHEY and SVGAGI. The CDR3 coding sequence is TGTGCCAGCAGGGCCGGGACAGGGTATGGCGACACCTTC. Translation: CASRAGTGYGDTF.

This clonotype has more than one count but fewer than ten. The chain is built from TRBV9 and TRBJ2-3, with 7 bases aligning to TRBD1. The V gene's germline CDR1 is SGDLS and CDR2 YYNGEE. J gave up 2 bases and V 3 bases, and 0 bases lay outside the gene matches. CDR3 size: 13 residues. CDR3 DNA: TGTGCCAGCAGCGAGGGGGCCACAGATACGCAGTATTTT. Translating it yields CASSEGATDTQYF.

This clonotype occurred many times. The V and J genes are TRBV5-1 and TRBJ2-1; D is ambiguous. This CDR3 has 13 amino acids. V lost 1 base and J 5 bases, leaving 7 bases between the germline ends. Germline CDR1 SGHRS, CDR2 YFSETQ. The CDR3 bases are TGCGCCAGCAGCTTGCGGCTGAACAATGAGCAGTTCTTC. This gives the protein CASSLRLNNEQFF.